Listed below are T cell receptor beta chains from one sample, sequenced in a study of cytomegalovirus exposure and HLA in healthy donors. Repertoires were generated with immunoSEQ multiplex PCR, while TCRdb's copy carries only in-frame clones and drops some. This sample has 57,000 or so clones; roughly 96% occur once, and the top ten carry 0.85% to 1%. Sequencing was carried out using PBMCs. These receptors originate from a man between 18 and 35 years old in good health and CMV-seronegative. Each CDR3 is given with its conserved first and last residue. D genes are given only for firm matches. Only part of the rows carry a size: once, few, many, or a class if the clone is expanded.

D	V	size	length	J	DNA	CDR3
.	TRBV9	.	12	TRBJ2-1	TGTGCCAGCAGCGTAGGGGGAGATGAGCAGTTCTTC	CASSVGGDEQFF
.	TRBV18	.	15	TRBJ2-4	TGTGCCAGCTCACCACCGTCCCAGGCCAAAAACATTCAGTACTTC	CASSPPSQAKNIQYF
TRBD1	TRBV2	.	15	TRBJ2-7	TGTGCCAGCAGCACACCTCGGGACAGGGTTGACGAGCAGTACTTC	CASSTPRDRVDEQYF
.	TRBV28	.	18	TRBJ2-5	TGTGCCAGCAGTTTTCGGGGGGTTGGCGGAAGGGGGCAAGAGACCCAGTACTTC	CASSFRGVGGRGQETQYF
TRBD2	TRBV11-2	.	15	TRBJ2-3	TGTGCCAGCAGGCGGGTGGCGGCGGGGGCAGATACGCAGTATTTT	CASRRVAAGADTQYF
TRBD1	TRBV28	.	16	TRBJ2-7	TGTGCCAGCACCCTCCTCCGGACAGGCCCCATTTACGAGCAGTACTTC	CASTLLRTGPIYEQYF
.	TRBV5-6	.	16	TRBJ2-1	TGTGCCAGCAGCTCCCCATGGAGGGCTAGTTACAATGAGCAGTTCTTC	CASSSPWRASYNEQFF
.	TRBV10-3	once	13	TRBJ1-5	TGTGCCTCACAGGACAATAGCAATCAGCCCCAGCATTTT	CASQDNSNQPQHF
.	TRBV27	once	13	TRBJ2-2	TGTGCCAGCAGTTCCACGAACACCGGGGAGCTGTTTTTT	CASSSTNTGELFF
.	TRBV5-4	.	13	TRBJ2-7	TGTGCCAGCAGCGGAGGGGTTTCCTACGAGCAGTACTTC	CASSGGVSYEQYF
TRBD2	TRBV11-2	.	17	TRBJ2-5	TGTGCCAGCAGCTCGGAACCATTGGGACTAGCCCAAGAGACCCAGTACTTC	CASSSEPLGLAQETQYF
TRBD2	TRBV5-1	.	15	TRBJ2-1	TGCGCCAGCAGCGACCGGACTAGCGGGAGGAGGGAGCAGTTCTTC	CASSDRTSGRREQFF
.	TRBV30	.	14	TRBJ1-5	TGTGCCTGGAGTGTACAGAACGGCAATCAGCCCCAGCATTTT	CAWSVQNGNQPQHF
.	TRBV29-1	.	15	TRBJ2-1	TGCAGCGGTTTAGGCCAACAAGAGGGTAACAATGAGCAGTTCTTC	CSGLGQQEGNNEQFF
TRBD2	TRBV11-3	.	19	TRBJ2-1	TGTGCCAGCAAGTCACAGGGTTTTTCTAGCGGGACGCCCTACAATGAGCAGTTCTTC	CASKSQGFSSGTPYNEQFF
TRBD1	TRBV11-2	.	16	TRBJ2-2	TGTGCCAGCAGCTCAGAGAGACAGGGGGCAACCGGGGAGCTGTTTTTT	CASSSERQGATGELFF
TRBD2	TRBV6-6	.	16	TRBJ2-1	TGTGCCAGCAGCGACAGAGGACTAGCGAAGAACAATGAGCAGTTCTTC	CASSDRGLAKNNEQFF
TRBD1	TRBV11-2	.	15	TRBJ2-5	TGTGCCAGCAGCTTCGGGACAGGGTACCAAGAGACCCAGTACTTC	CASSFGTGYQETQYF
TRBD1	TRBV4-1	.	16	TRBJ1-1	TGCGCCAGCAGCCCAAGGACAGGGGGCTCTGACACTGAAGCTTTCTTT	CASSPRTGGSDTEAFF
.	TRBV18	.	17	TRBJ1-3	TGTGCCAGCTCACCCTCCTCGTTGGGGGGTTCTGGAAACACCATATATTTT	CASSPSSLGGSGNTIYF
TRBD2	TRBV15	.	16	TRBJ2-1	TGTGCCACCAGCGGAAGAGGGACTAGCTCTATAGGGGAGCAGTTCTTC	CATSGRGTSSIGEQFF
TRBD2	TRBV18	.	14	TRBJ2-7	TGTGCCAGCTCACCATCGGGACTAGTCTACGAGCAGTACTTC	CASSPSGLVYEQYF
.	TRBV9	.	13	TRBJ2-1	TGTGCCAGCAGCGTAGACGGAGCAGATGAGCAGTTCTTC	CASSVDGADEQFF
.	TRBV28	.	15	TRBJ1-3	TGTGCCAGCAGTTTATGGCCGGTATCAGGAAACACCATATATTTT	CASSLWPVSGNTIYF
TRBD1	TRBV5-1	.	13	TRBJ1-1	TGCGCCAGCAGCTGGGACAGGAACACTGAAGCTTTCTTT	CASSWDRNTEAFF
TRBD2	TRBV18	.	15	TRBJ2-1	TGTGCCAGCTCATCCGTTAGCGGGCCGAACAATGAGCAGTTCTTC	CASSSVSGPNNEQFF
.	TRBV27	.	14	TRBJ1-2	TGTGCCAGCTACAGTCAGGGATTCTTGGGTGGCTACACCTTC	CASYSQGFLGGYTF